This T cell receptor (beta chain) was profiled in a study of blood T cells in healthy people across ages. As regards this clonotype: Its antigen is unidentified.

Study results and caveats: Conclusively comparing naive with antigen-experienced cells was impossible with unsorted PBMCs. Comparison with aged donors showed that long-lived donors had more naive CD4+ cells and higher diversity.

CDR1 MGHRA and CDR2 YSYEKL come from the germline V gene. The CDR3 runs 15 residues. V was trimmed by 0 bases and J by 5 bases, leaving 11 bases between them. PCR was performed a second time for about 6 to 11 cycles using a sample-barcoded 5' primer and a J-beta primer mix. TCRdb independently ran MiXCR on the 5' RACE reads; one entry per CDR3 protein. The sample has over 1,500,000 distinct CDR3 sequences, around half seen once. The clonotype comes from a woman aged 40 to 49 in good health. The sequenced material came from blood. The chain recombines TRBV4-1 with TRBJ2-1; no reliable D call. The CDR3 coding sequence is TGCGCCAGCAGCCAAGAGTGGTACGTAAACAATGAGCAGTTCTTC. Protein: CASSQEWYVNNEQFF.